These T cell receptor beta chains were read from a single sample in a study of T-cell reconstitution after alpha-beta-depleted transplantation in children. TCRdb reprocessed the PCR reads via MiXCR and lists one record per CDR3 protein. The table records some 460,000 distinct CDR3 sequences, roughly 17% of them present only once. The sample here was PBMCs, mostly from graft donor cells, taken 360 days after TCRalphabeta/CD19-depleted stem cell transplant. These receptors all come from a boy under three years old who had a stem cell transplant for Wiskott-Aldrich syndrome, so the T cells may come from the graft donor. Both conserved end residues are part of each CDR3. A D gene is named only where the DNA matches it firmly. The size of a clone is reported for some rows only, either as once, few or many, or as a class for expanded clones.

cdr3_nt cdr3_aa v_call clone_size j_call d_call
TGCAGCGTGCACGGGACAACGAACACCGGGGAGCTGTTTTTT CSVHGTTNTGELFF TRBV29-1 . TRBJ2-2 .
TGTGCCAGCAGCGCCTCAAGAAGGCCCACAGATACGCAGTATTTT CASSASRRPTDTQYF TRBV9 few TRBJ2-3 .
TGTGCCAGCAGTTACCACCCGAAGGGGAGGAGGACAGATACGCAGTATTTT CASSYHPKGRRTDTQYF TRBV6-5 few TRBJ2-3 .
TGCGCCAGCAGCTTGGAGGGGACGGAGACCCAGTACTTC CASSLEGTETQYF TRBV5-1 many TRBJ2-5 .
TGTGCCAGCAGCCGTTCGACAGGGGACTACGAGCAGTACTTC CASSRSTGDYEQYF TRBV3-1 few TRBJ2-7 TRBD1
TGTGCCAGCAGCTTAGCGCCGGCAGGGGGAGGCTCCTACAATGAGCAGTTCTTC CASSLAPAGGGSYNEQFF TRBV7-7 . TRBJ2-1 .
TGTGCCAGCAGTCAATTACAGGGGAACTATGGCTACACCTTC CASSQLQGNYGYTF TRBV25-1 . TRBJ1-2 TRBD1
TGTGCCAGCAGTGAATACGGAACAACCCGGCCCAAAGAGACCCAGTACTTC CASSEYGTTRPKETQYF TRBV2 few TRBJ2-5 .
TGTGCCAGCAGCTTAGCGATGGGGAATGAGCAGTTCTTC CASSLAMGNEQFF TRBV7-9 few TRBJ2-1 .
TGTGCCAGTAGTATGGCAGTCGGCACAGATACGCAGTATTTT CASSMAVGTDTQYF TRBV19 few TRBJ2-3 .
TGTGCCACGGGGTATAGGTTCTTC CATGYRFF TRBV6-6 . TRBJ2-5 .
TGCGCCAGCAGTTTAGCGGGGGGCTACTCTGGGGCCAACGTCCTGACTTTC CASSLAGGYSGANVLTF TRBV5-1 . TRBJ2-6 TRBD2
TGTGCCAGCAGGCGACAGGAGAACACTGAAGCTTTCTTT CASRRQENTEAFF TRBV6-2/TRBV6-3 . TRBJ1-1 .
TGTGCCAGCAGCCCGGGACAAACGTACCAAGAGACCCAGTACTTC CASSPGQTYQETQYF TRBV6-2/TRBV6-3 few TRBJ2-5 .
TGCAGCGTTGAAGAAGGGGCAACAGGCTCCTACGAGCAGTACTTC CSVEEGATGSYEQYF TRBV29-1 many TRBJ2-7 .
TGTGCCACCAGCAGAGGGGTGCCGTTTGTCCCCTACAATGAGCAGTTCTTC CATSRGVPFVPYNEQFF TRBV15 . TRBJ2-1 .
TGCGCCAGCAGCCAAAAGGGCGACCCATACAATGAGCAGTTCTTC CASSQKGDPYNEQFF TRBV4-1 . TRBJ2-1 .
TGTGCCAGCAGTGAAGGGACAGGGAGAGAGACCCAGTACTTC CASSEGTGRETQYF TRBV2 few TRBJ2-5 TRBD1
TGTGCCACCAGTGACCCGGGACAGGGGTTCGGACTAGCGGGAGGGCCGAGGTACGAGCAGTACTTC CATSDPGQGFGLAGGPRYEQYF TRBV24-1 . TRBJ2-7 TRBD2
TGCGCCAGCAGCCAAGAGGGGACGGCCTCCAACTCTTACAATGAGCAGTTCTTC CASSQEGTASNSYNEQFF TRBV4-3 . TRBJ2-1 .
TGCGCCAGCAGCTTGACGCGGGGGGCCCCGAACACCGGGGAGCTGTTTTTT CASSLTRGAPNTGELFF TRBV5-1 . TRBJ2-2 TRBD2
TGCGCCAGCAGCCAAGAGGCTGTGGGGAGGGATGAGCAGTTCTTC CASSQEAVGRDEQFF TRBV4-3 many TRBJ2-1 TRBD2
TGCGCCAGCAGCCGATTCGAGCAGGGTACTCCCGAGCAGTACTTC CASSRFEQGTPEQYF TRBV4-1 . TRBJ2-7 .
TGTGCCAGCAGCCGAGCGGGATCGGAGACCCAGTACTTC CASSRAGSETQYF TRBV7-9 . TRBJ2-5 TRBD2
TGTGCCAGCAGTCCCCGGACTAGGACCTACGAGCAGTACTTC CASSPRTRTYEQYF TRBV12-3/TRBV12-4 few TRBJ2-7 TRBD2
TGTGCCAGCCGAGTAGGGACGAGCGGGGGGGTGACGGGGGAGCAGTACTTC CASRVGTSGGVTGEQYF TRBV6-1 few TRBJ2-7 TRBD2
TGTGCCACCAGTGATTTACTTAGCTCCTACAATGAGCAGTTCTTC CATSDLLSSYNEQFF TRBV24-1 . TRBJ2-1 .
TGTGCCATCAGTGAGTCGACAGGGGCGGGGCCCCAGCATTTT CAISESTGAGPQHF TRBV10-3 . TRBJ1-5 TRBD1
TGTGCCAGCAGCACAGGGACATTCACAGATACGCAGTATTTT CASSTGTFTDTQYF TRBV7-9 . TRBJ2-3 .
TGTGCCAGCAGTTTGATTCCCAGGGGGGTAACTGAAGCTTTCTTT CASSLIPRGVTEAFF TRBV12-3/TRBV12-4 few TRBJ1-1 TRBD1
TGTGCCAGCAGTCCTAGCGGGAGAGAGACCCAGTACTTC CASSPSGRETQYF TRBV13 . TRBJ2-5 TRBD2
TGTGCCAGCTCACCGATACCCTCAACCTGGAGCGGCTACGAGCAGTACTTC CASSPIPSTWSGYEQYF TRBV18 few TRBJ2-7 .
TGTGCCAGCAGCTTCGCCGGGACCTACGAGCAGTACTTC CASSFAGTYEQYF TRBV11-2 many TRBJ2-7 .
TGCGCCAGCAGCCAACCCCGGGACAGCCCCTATACGCAGTATTTT CASSQPRDSPYTQYF TRBV4-1 many TRBJ2-3 TRBD1
TGTGCCACCAGTGATTCTAGCGCCCTCATGGGTACGCAGTATTTT CATSDSSALMGTQYF TRBV24-1 . TRBJ2-3 .
TGTGCCACCAGTGATAGGGACAGCGGGAGGGCGAACACCGGGGAGCTGTTTTTT CATSDRDSGRANTGELFF TRBV24-1 . TRBJ2-2 TRBD2
TGTGCCAGCAGCGCCATTGGGACTAGCGGATACAATGAGCAGTTCTTC CASSAIGTSGYNEQFF TRBV9 . TRBJ2-1 TRBD2
TGTGCCAGCAGCTTAGGTGCCCTAGCGGGCCGCTACAATGAGCAGTTCTTC CASSLGALAGRYNEQFF TRBV7-2 few TRBJ2-1 TRBD2
TGCAGCGTTGGACAGGGGACCTACGAGCAGTACTTC CSVGQGTYEQYF TRBV29-1 . TRBJ2-7 TRBD1
TGTGCCAGCAGCTTAGAAGCGAGAGTAGCGGGGTACGAGCAGTACTTC CASSLEARVAGYEQYF TRBV7-2 . TRBJ2-7 TRBD2
TGTGCCAGCAGCTTACAGCAGAACACTGAAGCTTTCTTT CASSLQQNTEAFF TRBV7-9 . TRBJ1-1 .
TGTGCCAGCAGTTTCGGTAAATCCGGGACAGCACAAGAGACCCAGTACTTC CASSFGKSGTAQETQYF TRBV12-3/TRBV12-4 many TRBJ2-5 TRBD1
TGTGCCAGCAGCCAAGGGCCCAGGGCCCGAGACACCGGGGAGCTGTTTTTT CASSQGPRARDTGELFF TRBV14 . TRBJ2-2 .
TGTGCCAGCATCAGGACTAGCGGGAGAATCACAGATACGCAGTATTTT CASIRTSGRITDTQYF TRBV12-3/TRBV12-4 . TRBJ2-3 TRBD2
TGCGCCAGCAGCTTAGGAGATCGTGCCCGGGAGCAGTACTTC CASSLGDRAREQYF TRBV5-1 few TRBJ2-7 .